The source of this TCR beta chain is a study of blood T cell repertoires in COVID-19. Study details: Some COVID-19 samples were acute and others convalescent; all came from the United States, Italy and Spain.

The age range of participants was about 18 to 95 years, with residence in fewer than 25 US areas. Assignment of participants to cohorts was predicated upon participant-reported clinical history. Recovered status applied to Cohort 3 donors who had two consecutive negative PCRs. It also applied to those with clearance or with symptom resolution. V lost 1 base and J lost 7, with 14 bases in between. Germline V gene lookup returns CDR1 LNHNV and CDR2 YYDKDF (reference sequence). The CDR3 consists of 14 residues. Using immunoSEQ multiplex PCR, the repertoire was profiled, and TCRdb retains in-frame clones only, with some absent. The sample lists fewer than 400,000 clones; more than 90% were seen once.

This TCR came from a woman aged 30 to 39 who had recovered from COVID-19. The sequencing input was PBMCs or T cells enriched from blood (not recorded which). V gene TRBV15 combines with J gene TRBJ2-7; D uncertain. The CDR3 nucleotides read TGTGCCACCAGCAGAGTGGGTTCCGAGGAGGAGCAGTACTTC. It specifies CATSRVGSEEEQYF.